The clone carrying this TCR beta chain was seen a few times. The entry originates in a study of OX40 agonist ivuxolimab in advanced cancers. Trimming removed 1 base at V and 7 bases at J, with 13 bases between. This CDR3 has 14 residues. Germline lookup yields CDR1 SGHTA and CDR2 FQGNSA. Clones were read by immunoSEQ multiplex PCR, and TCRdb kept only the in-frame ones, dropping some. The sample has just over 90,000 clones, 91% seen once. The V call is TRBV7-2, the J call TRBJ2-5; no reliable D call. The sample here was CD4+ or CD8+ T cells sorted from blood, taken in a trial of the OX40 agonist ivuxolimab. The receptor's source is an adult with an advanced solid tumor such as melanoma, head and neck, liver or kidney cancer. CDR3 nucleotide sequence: TGTGCCAGCAGCTTAGGAGAACTCGTAGGGACCCAGTACTTC. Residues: CASSLGELVGTQYF.